This T cell receptor beta chain was recovered during a study of OX40 agonist ivuxolimab in advanced cancers. Study background: The study treated patients with ivuxolimab, an agonistic anti-OX40 (CD134) antibody. Anti-PD-1, anti-PD-L1 or anti-CTLA-4 therapy given earlier was allowed, and roughly 40% had some.

CDR3 length: 18 residues. From germline, CDR1 is WNHNN and CDR2 SYGVQD (reference sequence). J lost 7 bases, V lost 6 bases, and 18 bases had no gene match. Here immunoSEQ multiplex PCR was the method, and the copy in TCRdb shows in-frame clones only, minus some. Here the sample spans 9,500 to 15,000 clones, under 75% being singletons. The rearrangement links TRBV10-1 to TRBJ1-6, with 7 bases matching TRBD1. The source is an adult with an advanced solid tumor such as melanoma, head and neck, liver or kidney cancer. The sequencing here drew on CD4+ or CD8+ T cells sorted from blood, taken in a trial of the OX40 agonist ivuxolimab. The CDR3 region is CASRSGQDGIMTNSPLHF. CDR3 in DNA: TGCGCCAGCAGATCCGGACAGGACGGAATCATGACGAATTCACCCCTCCACTTT.